This note documents a single TCR beta chain sequence. The data are from a study of blood T cell repertoires in COVID-19. Across the study: PBMCs, B-cell-depleted T cells, or T cells were the source of the cDNA or gDNA that made up the material.

Shortly before study entry, within 2 weeks, exposed participants had met a COVID-19 case. V lost 5 bases and J lost 0, with 11 bases in between. The CDR3 spans 14 residues. Germline CDR1 SGHRS, CDR2 YFSETQ. Sequencing was performed with immunoSEQ multiplex PCR; in TCRdb, only in-frame clones are kept and a portion is missing. Of 250,000 or so clones detected, 75% to 90% appear once; the ten largest clones hold under 4.5%. The receptor's source is a young woman who had been exposed to COVID-19. Source material: PBMCs or T cells enriched from blood (not recorded which). The chain couples TRBV5-1 to TRBJ1-2; TRBD1 is a possible D gene (5 bases). CDR3 nucleotide sequence: TGCGCCAGCAGGATGGCACAGGCTAACTATGGCTACACCTTC. It yields the protein CASRMAQANYGYTF.